Listed below are T cell receptor beta chains from one sample, sequenced in a study of CD8 T cells in ankylosing spondylitis. In TCRdb, the 5' RACE reads were re-called with MiXCR into one record per CDR3 protein. The table lists some 33,000 distinct CDR3 sequences, 12% to 15% of them singletons. Sequenced input: blood. All receptors derive from a male donor with ankylosing spondylitis or in good health (not recorded which). The CDR3 runs from the conserved cysteine through the conserved F or W. A D gene is named only where the DNA matches it firmly. Clone size is not always given. Where it is, it says once, few, many or a class for expanded clones.

D gene | clone size | J gene | V gene | CDR3 DNA | CDR3 protein
- | - | TRBJ1-6 | TRBV12-3/TRBV12-4 | TGTGCCAGCAGTTTTCGCAGGAATTCACCCCTCCACTTT | CASSFRRNSPLHF
- | few | TRBJ1-1 | TRBV20-1 | TGCAGCAGTCTTTATATGAACACTGAAGCTTTCTTT | CSSLYMNTEAFF
TRBD1 | few | TRBJ1-2 | TRBV4-1 | TGCGCCAGCAGCGCTCCGGGACAGAACTATGGCTACACCTTC | CASSAPGQNYGYTF
TRBD1 | few | TRBJ1-4 | TRBV28 | TGTGCCAGCAGTTTAATGTTCGGGACAGGGTCTGAAAAACTGTTTTTT | CASSLMFGTGSEKLFF
- | - | TRBJ1-3 | TRBV6-6 | TGTGCCAGCAGTTACTCGCCGGGGTACTCTGGAAACACCATATATTTT | CASSYSPGYSGNTIYF
- | few | TRBJ2-7 | TRBV28 | TGTGCCAGCAGTCCTGGTGAGGGGGGACCAAGCTCCTACGAGCAGTACTTC | CASSPGEGGPSSYEQYF
- | - | TRBJ2-3 | TRBV19 | TGTGCCAGTAGTATCGGGGACGGCACAGATACGCAGTATTTT | CASSIGDGTDTQYF
TRBD1 | - | TRBJ2-3 | TRBV28 | TGTGCCAGCAGGCTAATACAGGGGACAGATACGCAGTATTTT | CASRLIQGTDTQYF
TRBD1 | few | TRBJ1-1 | TRBV18 | TGTGCCAGCTCGGCGACAGGGGACACTGAAGCTTTCTTT | CASSATGDTEAFF
- | few | TRBJ1-4 | TRBV28 | TGTGCCAGCTGCCCCTGGGAAAGTGGCCGTGAAAAACTGTTTTTT | CASCPWESGREKLFF
TRBD2 | - | TRBJ2-2 | TRBV7-2 | TGTGCCAGCAGCCGGACTAGCTTGGGGACCGGGGAGCTGTTTTTT | CASSRTSLGTGELFF
TRBD2 | - | TRBJ2-5 | TRBV28 | TGTGCCAGCAGTTTAGTAGCGGGGGTGGAGACCCAGTACTTC | CASSLVAGVETQYF
- | - | TRBJ2-4 | TRBV28 | TGTGCCAGCAGTGGGACCCGCGGTTGGGACATTCAGTACTTC | CASSGTRGWDIQYF
TRBD1 | - | TRBJ2-1 | TRBV29-1 | TGCAGTCAGGGGGCCCACAATGAGCAGTTCTTC | CSQGAHNEQFF
TRBD2 | few | TRBJ2-5 | TRBV5-1 | TGCGCCAGCAGCGAAATCCCAGCGGGGGGACAAGAGACCCAGTACTTC | CASSEIPAGGQETQYF
- | few | TRBJ2-6 | TRBV7-2 | TGTGCCAGCAGCTTAAGGTTGGGCAGGCACTCTGGGGCCAACGTCCTGACTTTC | CASSLRLGRHSGANVLTF
- | once | TRBJ2-2 | TRBV3-1 | TGTGCCAGCAGCCAAGGGGCCGGGGAGCTGTTTTTT | CASSQGAGELFF
TRBD1 | - | TRBJ2-5 | TRBV7-9 | TGTGCCAGCAGCCCAAGGACAGGAATACAAGAGACCCAGTACTTC | CASSPRTGIQETQYF
- | few | TRBJ2-2 | TRBV4-1 | TGCGCCAGCAGCCAAGGTGCCGCGCGGAGGAACACCGGGGAGCTGTTTTTT | CASSQGAARRNTGELFF
TRBD1 | few | TRBJ1-1 | TRBV6-5 | TGTGCCAGCAAAGTGGCAGGGGGAACGAACACTGAAGCTTTCTTT | CASKVAGGTNTEAFF
- | few | TRBJ2-3 | TRBV2 | TGTGCCAGCAGTGAACTGGGCACCACAGATACGCAGTATTTT | CASSELGTTDTQYF
TRBD1 | few | TRBJ2-1 | TRBV3-1 | TGTGCCAGCAGCCCTCAGTTCGACAGGGGTGAGTTCTTC | CASSPQFDRGEFF
- | once | TRBJ1-4 | TRBV7-2 | TGTGCCAGCAGCTTAGCGTTGCCGGGCGCAACTAATGAAAAACTGTTTTTT | CASSLALPGATNEKLFF
- | few | TRBJ2-1 | TRBV29-1 | TGCAGCGTTGACCGGACCCCGGGGAATGAGCAGTTCTTC | CSVDRTPGNEQFF
- | many | TRBJ2-4 | TRBV18 | TGTGCCAGCTCACCAGCGGGGCTTCTAGCCAAAAACATTCAGTACTTC | CASSPAGLLAKNIQYF
- | - | TRBJ1-5 | TRBV21-1 | TGTGCCAGCAGCGCCCAACAGGGGAGTTTTCAGCCCCAGCATTTT | CASSAQQGSFQPQHF